One sample yielded the 11 T cell receptor beta chains listed below, sequenced in a study of blood T cell repertoires in COVID-19. Assay used: immunoSEQ multiplex PCR; TCRdb lists only in-frame clones, some missing. The sample holds some 150,000 clones, under 90% seen once. The source material was peripheral blood. These receptors originate from a human donor in a cohort sampled during active COVID-19.

The V gene is TRBV28, the J gene TRBJ1-5, with D tentatively TRBD1 (6 bases). Between the trimmed V and J ends, which lost 3 bases and 7 bases, there was a span of 13 bases. CDR1 and CDR2 (germline): MDHEN, SYDVKM. The CDR3 contains 14 residues. DNA for the CDR3: TGTGCCAGCAGTTTTTCAGGGGATGTGCAGCCCCAGCATTTT. It specifies CASSFSGDVQPQHF.

The V and J genes are TRBV18 and TRBJ1-3; 8 nucleotides match TRBD1. V dropped 3 bases and J dropped 9; count of bases not matched to a gene: 13. This CDR3 has 16 amino acids. The germline V gene has CDR1 KGHSH and CDR2 LQKENI. The CDR3 DNA is TGTGCCAGCTCACCGCCCGGACAGGGCACCCTGGGCACCATATATTTT. Translated: CASSPPGQGTLGTIYF.

This chain links TRBV21-1 with TRBJ1-5; TRBD1 is taken as the D call from the table, unchecked against the DNA. TRBV21-1 is reported as a pseudogene. This CDR3 is built from 19 residues. Written as DNA, the CDR3 is TGTGCCAGCAGCCCTATTGGACAGGGGGCCTGTCGGGACAATCAGCCCCAGCATTTT. Its protein product is CASSPIGQGACRDNQPQHF.

This clone was seen only a few times. This chain connects TRBV6-2 or TRBV6-3 to TRBJ1-1; D is unclear. Germline V lookup: CDR1 MNHEY, CDR2 SVGEGT. The CDR3 sequence is 13 residues long. V was cut by 5 bases and J by 4 bases, with 11 bases left in between. The CDR3 DNA is TGTGCCAGCAGTGACTTCCATAGCACTGAAGCTTTCTTT. It codes for CASSDFHSTEAFF.

The V and J genes are TRBV5-4 and TRBJ2-7, with 7 bases lining up with TRBD2. Germline loops: CDR1 SGHNT, CDR2 YYREEE (reference sequence). V gave up 3 bases and J gave up 4 bases; unmatched junction bases: 7. This CDR3 has 14 residues. The CDR3 sequence is CASSSSPGGYEQYF. CDR3 sequence (DNA): TGTGCCAGCAGCTCGTCTCCGGGGGGATACGAGCAGTACTTC.

This rearrangement joins TRBV2 to TRBJ1-2; 8 bases match TRBD1. The V gene end was trimmed by 6 bases and the J gene end by 6 bases; junction bases not matched to a gene: 6. The germline CDR1 and CDR2 sequences are SNHLY and FYNNEI. The CDR3 extends over 13 amino acids. Here the CDR3 reads CASSAGGLNGYTF. For the CDR3, the DNA is TGTGCCAGCAGCGCAGGGGGCTTGAATGGCTACACCTTC.

In its sample, this clone was seen a few times. The rearrangement links TRBV5-6 to TRBJ1-1; possibly TRBD1 for D (5 bases). The CDR3 is 11 residues long. The ends were cut back, 2 bases at V and 8 bases at J, with 7 bases in the middle. Germline-derived CDR1 and CDR2 are SGHDT and YYEEEE. CDR3 in DNA: TGTGCCAGCAGCTTCGCAGGGGAAGCTTTCTTT. Translated: CASSFAGEAFF.

The sample holds many counts of this clone. The chain uses TRBV19 and TRBJ2-1; weak D call: TRBD2 (6 bases). The germline V gene has CDR1 LNHDA and CDR2 SQIVND (reference sequence). V lost 5 bases, J lost 2 bases, and 13 bases lay in between. The CDR3 loop spans 15 amino acids. CDR3 nucleotide sequence: TGTGCCAGTAGTGCCGTTAGCGGCACCTACAATGAGCAGTTCTTC. Its protein product is CASSAVSGTYNEQFF.

This clone was seen more than once but under ten times. This chain connects TRBV30 to TRBJ1-2; D remains unclear. The CDR3 sequence is 11 residues long. Germline V gene lookup returns CDR1 GTSNPN and CDR2 SVGIG (reference sequence). V was shortened by 0 bases and J by 5 bases, with 4 bases between the two germline ends. CDR3 region: CAWSVQYGYTF. In DNA form, the CDR3 reads TGTGCCTGGAGTGTACAGTATGGCTACACCTTC.

The chain joins TRBV28 to TRBJ1-1, with D unresolved. This CDR3 is 17 amino acids long. Between the trimmed V and J ends, which lost 5 bases and 4 bases, there was a span of 23 bases. The germline CDR1 and CDR2 sequences are MDHEN and SYDVKM. The CDR3 DNA sequence: TGTGCCAGCAGTATCCTTCGTGGGCGTTCTGCGGGCACTGAAGCTTTCTTT. It translates to CASSILRGRSAGTEAFF. Using reference TRBV28 and TRBJ1-1 for the parts outside the CDR3, the full variable domain is DVKVTQSSRYLVKRTGEKVFLECVQDMDHENMFWYRQDPGLGLRLIYFSYDVKMKEKGDIPEGYSVSREKKERFSLILESASTNQTSMYLCASSILRGRSAGTEAFFGQGTRLTVV.

J is TRBJ2-4 and V is TRBV5-6, with D perhaps matching TRBD2 (7 bases). This CDR3 has 17 residues. V lost 4 bases to trimming and J lost 2 bases, with 19 bases between them. Germline assignment: CDR1 SGHDT and CDR2 YYEEEE. Written as DNA, the CDR3 is TGTGCCAGCAGCCCCCAGCGGGAAAGGGGGACCAAAAACATTCAGTACTTC. It yields the protein CASSPQRERGTKNIQYF.